The entry below gives a single T cell receptor beta chain sequence along with its context. Generated by immunoSEQ multiplex PCR, the TCRdb table keeps only in-frame clones and is missing some. Counted here are about 47,000 clones, roughly 90% occurring once; the ten biggest clones make up 7.5% to 10%. The entry originates in a study of blood T cell repertoires in COVID-19. As for the study in general: Acute and convalescent COVID-19 specimens originated in the United States, Italy and Spain. Sample material is recorded as cDNA or gDNA derived from T cells, B-cell-depleted T cells, or PBMCs.

V dropped 7 bases and J dropped 3; count of bases not matched to a gene: 4. This CDR3 comprises 13 residues. From germline, CDR1 is ENHRY and CDR2 SYGVKD. V gene TRBV10-3 combines with J gene TRBJ1-2, with 8 bases aligning to TRBD1. Source material: peripheral blood. This receptor was obtained from a man at least 80 years old with active or convalescent COVID-19. CDR3 amino acids: CAIKGQGHYGYTF. The CDR3 DNA is TGTGCCATCAAAGGACAGGGCCACTATGGCTACACCTTC.